This T cell receptor beta chain originates from a study of identifying expanded T cells in peripheral blood. Study-level points and caveats: Approximately two-week clone count variance significantly increased as total template count grew. Technical replicates showed approximately 1.2 changed clones; approximately two weeks about 16; four weeks 19.

No infections or other immune events were documented during collection. The protocol was immunoSEQ multiplex PCR, while the TCRdb copy is restricted to in-frame clones and leaves out a portion. The sample records approximately 91,000 clones, around 88% being singletons. With regard to this clone: Its target is not known.

CDR1 is MDHEN and CDR2 is SYDVKM in the germline V gene. This CDR3 contains 13 residues. Trimming removed 6 bases from V and 1 base from J; junction bases left unmatched: 1. The sequenced material came from blood. The V gene is TRBV28, the J gene TRBJ1-1, with TRBD1 matching 8 bases. This TCR was recovered from a person between 18 and 75 years old in good health. This CDR3 reads CASRTGGNTEAFF. CDR3 bases: TGTGCCAGCAGAACAGGGGGGAACACTGAAGCTTTCTTT.